A selection of T cell receptor beta chains follows, all from one sample in a study of shared clonotypes between healthy human individuals. TCRdb keeps only in-frame clones here, not all; method: immunoSEQ multiplex PCR. The table has over 850,000 clones, 70% to 80% seen once. The specimen sequenced was memory CD4+ T cells from PBMCs. All receptors come from a man aged 18 to 35 in good health. Some clones in this sample may be carry-over from other donors' samples. Both conserved end residues are part of each CDR3. A D gene is named only where the DNA matches it firmly. For some rows the clone size is stated as once, few or many, or as a class when expanded; others skip it.

TRBV7-3	TRBJ2-5	.	many	CASSLAGRETQYF	TGTGCCAGCAGCTTAGCGGGGAGGGAGACCCAGTACTTC
TRBV27	TRBJ2-3	TRBD1	.	CASSLSGQGARDTQYF	TGTGCCAGCAGTTTATCGGGACAGGGGGCGCGAGATACGCAGTATTTT
TRBV18	TRBJ2-6	.	.	CASSSGREGANVLTF	TGTGCCAGCTCTTCGGGCAGGGAAGGGGCCAACGTCCTGACTTTC
TRBV5-1	TRBJ2-7	.	.	CASSLNVQGLPYEQYF	TGCGCCAGCAGCTTGAACGTTCAAGGACTTCCCTACGAGCAGTACTTC
TRBV30	TRBJ2-3	TRBD2	.	CAWSLTSGRADTQYF	TGTGCCTGGAGTTTGACTAGCGGGAGAGCAGATACGCAGTATTTT
TRBV20-1	TRBJ2-7	.	.	CSASIFYEQYF	TGCAGTGCTAGTATTTTCTACGAGCAGTACTTC
TRBV7-8	TRBJ1-6	.	.	CASSLAAPINSPLHF	TGTGCCAGCAGCTTAGCGGCACCCATTAATTCACCCCTCCACTTT
TRBV7-2	TRBJ2-1	.	.	CASSENSLNEQFF	TGTGCCAGCAGCGAAAATTCCCTCAATGAGCAGTTCTTC
TRBV19	TRBJ1-3	.	.	CASSSGSSSSGNTIYF	TGTGCCAGTAGTTCCGGCAGCTCGAGCTCTGGAAACACCATATATTTT
TRBV7-2	TRBJ2-2	.	.	CAIRDAAGGTGELFF	TGTGCCATCCGTGACGCAGCGGGCGGGACCGGGGAGCTGTTTTTT
TRBV4-2	TRBJ2-3	TRBD2	.	CASSPAGAGADTQYF	TGTGCCAGCAGCCCAGCGGGAGCGGGTGCAGATACGCAGTATTTT
TRBV5-1	TRBJ2-7	TRBD2	few	CASGEGTSVIDEQYF	TGCGCCAGCGGGGAGGGGACTAGCGTCATCGACGAGCAGTACTTC
TRBV5-4	TRBJ2-3	.	.	CASSSDFIGVDTQYF	TGTGCCAGCAGCTCTGACTTCATCGGGGTTGATACGCAGTATTTT
TRBV6-1	TRBJ2-7	TRBD2	.	CALGWMAGGGEQYF	TGTGCACTCGGGTGGATGGCGGGAGGTGGCGAGCAGTACTTC
TRBV2	TRBJ2-5	TRBD2	.	CASSEGTGGETQYF	TGTGCCAGCAGTGAGGGAACGGGAGGGGAGACCCAGTACTTC
TRBV10-3	TRBJ2-2	TRBD2	.	CAIKQAGVSWELFF	TGTGCCATCAAGCAAGCGGGAGTGTCTTGGGAGCTGTTTTTT
TRBV30	TRBJ2-7	.	.	CAWGLGGGSYEQYF	TGTGCCTGGGGGCTCGGGGGAGGAAGCTACGAGCAGTACTTC
TRBV9	TRBJ1-5	TRBD1	few	CASSAEGTGSGPQHF	TGTGCCAGCAGCGCCGAAGGGACAGGTTCGGGGCCCCAGCATTTT
TRBV5-4	TRBJ1-3	.	.	CASSLEGRRSSGNTIYF	TGTGCCAGCAGCTTGGAAGGCAGAAGAAGCTCTGGAAACACCATATATTTT
TRBV7-9	TRBJ2-7	.	once	CASSLRGEGYEQYF	TGTGCCAGCAGCCTACGCGGAGAAGGCTACGAGCAGTACTTC
TRBV7-8	TRBJ2-1	TRBD2	.	CASSLPLAGRAHEQFF	TGTGCCAGCAGCCTCCCACTAGCGGGAAGGGCCCATGAGCAGTTCTTC
TRBV6-6	TRBJ2-6	.	.	CASSYPGTGANVLTF	TGTGCCAGCAGTTATCCAGGCACTGGGGCCAACGTCCTGACTTTC
TRBV10-1	TRBJ2-3	TRBD2	.	CASSETSGRAGADTQYF	TGCGCCAGCAGTGAGACTAGCGGGAGGGCGGGAGCAGATACGCAGTATTTT
TRBV27	TRBJ1-3	.	.	CASSRQYSGNTIYF	TGTGCCAGCAGTCGACAGTACTCTGGAAACACCATATATTTT
TRBV11-2	TRBJ2-3	.	.	CASSFPGADTQYF	TGTGCCAGCAGCTTTCCAGGAGCAGATACGCAGTATTTT
TRBV7-2	TRBJ2-2	TRBD1	.	CASSLDRGTGELFF	TGTGCCAGCAGCTTAGACAGGGGGACCGGGGAGCTGTTTTTT
TRBV2	TRBJ2-1	.	.	CASSGTPYNEQFF	TGTGCCAGCAGTGGGACTCCTTACAATGAGCAGTTCTTC
TRBV28	TRBJ1-3	.	.	CASNPGGGNTIYF	TGTGCCAGCAATCCGGGGGGCGGAAACACCATATATTTT
TRBV5-6	TRBJ2-7	TRBD2	.	CASSLISPGGSYEQYF	TGTGCCAGCAGCTTGATATCTCCGGGAGGCTCCTACGAGCAGTACTTC
TRBV14	TRBJ2-7	TRBD1	.	CASSQDRTGLGGASYEQYF	TGTGCCAGCAGCCAAGATCGGACGGGGTTAGGGGGCGCATCCTACGAGCAGTACTTC
TRBV28	TRBJ2-7	.	.	CASSFLDGRAYEQYF	TGTGCCAGCAGTTTCCTCGACGGGCGTGCCTACGAGCAGTACTTC
TRBV7-2	TRBJ2-2	.	.	CASSRVRGATGELFF	TGTGCCAGCAGCCGGGTTAGGGGGGCCACCGGGGAGCTGTTTTTT
TRBV6-5	TRBJ2-5	TRBD2	.	CASKRGGWGETQYF	TGTGCCAGCAAAAGGGGAGGGTGGGGAGAGACCCAGTACTTC
TRBV14	TRBJ2-5	.	.	CASSQGPQRTQYF	TGTGCCAGCAGCCAAGGTCCCCAGCGGACCCAGTACTTC
TRBV4-3	TRBJ2-3	TRBD2	.	CASSQALAGITDTQYF	TGCGCCAGCAGCCAAGCTCTAGCGGGGATCACAGATACGCAGTATTTT
TRBV6-6	TRBJ2-7	.	.	CAIPGLPERAYEQYF	TGTGCCATCCCGGGACTGCCAGAGAGGGCCTACGAGCAGTACTTC
TRBV9	TRBJ2-5	.	.	CASSSSGRGETQYF	TGTGCCAGCAGCTCCTCGGGGCGCGGAGAGACCCAGTACTTC
TRBV18	TRBJ1-5	.	.	CASSPLGGDQPQHF	TGTGCCAGCTCACCCCTAGGGGGAGATCAGCCCCAGCATTTT
TRBV4-3	TRBJ2-1	TRBD2	.	CASSRRAGGTYNEQFF	TGCGCCAGCAGCCGAAGAGCGGGAGGGACATACAATGAGCAGTTCTTC
TRBV18	TRBJ1-5	.	.	CASSQTDSNQPQHF	TGTGCCAGCTCACAGACAGATAGCAATCAGCCCCAGCATTTT
TRBV5-1	TRBJ1-3	.	.	CASSLEDSGSGNTIYF	TGCGCCAGCAGCTTGGAGGATTCAGGGTCTGGAAACACCATATATTTT
TRBV7-9	TRBJ1-5	TRBD1	.	CASSQSGTGGYSNQPQHF	TGTGCCAGCAGCCAATCCGGGACAGGGGGATATAGCAATCAGCCCCAGCATTTT
TRBV5-1	TRBJ1-1	.	few	CASSLLDSYNTEAFF	TGCGCCAGCAGCTTGTTGGACAGTTATAACACTGAAGCTTTCTTT
TRBV1	TRBJ2-7	.	.	CTSSQDLQGPYEQYF	TGCACCAGCAGCCAAGATTTACAGGGCCCCTACGAGCAGTACTTC
TRBV5-4	TRBJ1-5	.	.	CASSLGPIPNQPQHF	TGTGCCAGCAGCTTGGGACCGATCCCCAATCAGCCCCAGCATTTT
TRBV5-1	TRBJ2-5	TRBD2	once	CASSLELAGQETQYF	TGCGCCAGCAGCTTAGAACTAGCGGGACAAGAGACCCAGTACTTC
TRBV28	TRBJ1-4	.	.	CASSPSRAGLSEKLFF	TGTGCCAGCAGTCCCAGCCGCGCAGGACTTTCTGAAAAACTGTTTTTT
TRBV10-3	TRBJ2-5	.	.	CAISGSTEETQYF	TGTGCCATCAGCGGATCTACCGAAGAGACCCAGTACTTC
TRBV9	TRBJ2-3	.	.	CASSQVLGGLTDTQYF	TGTGCCAGCAGCCAAGTATTAGGGGGTTTGACAGATACGCAGTATTTT
TRBV10-1	TRBJ2-7	TRBD2	.	CASNGLAPAYEQYF	TGCGCCAGCAACGGACTAGCGCCTGCCTACGAGCAGTACTTC
TRBV27	TRBJ1-1	TRBD1	.	CASSKQATGETEAFF	TGTGCCAGCAGCAAGCAGGCTACAGGGGAGACTGAAGCTTTCTTT
TRBV7-9	TRBJ2-5	.	.	CASSLRDTQETQYF	TGTGCCAGCAGCTTAAGGGACACCCAAGAGACCCAGTACTTC
TRBV7-9	TRBJ2-7	TRBD2	.	CASSGLAGNIYEQYF	TGTGCCAGCTCTGGACTAGCGGGCAATATCTACGAGCAGTACTTC
TRBV6-4	TRBJ1-5	.	.	CASSDGGGRDNQPQHF	TGTGCCAGCAGTGACGGGGGCGGCAGGGACAATCAGCCCCAGCATTTT
TRBV7-8	TRBJ2-7	.	.	CASSLERGHEQYF	TGTGCCAGCAGCCTAGAGAGGGGCCACGAGCAGTACTTC
TRBV30	TRBJ2-3	.	.	CAWTSGLSTDTQYF	TGTGCCTGGACGTCGGGACTCAGCACAGATACGCAGTATTTT
TRBV5-4	TRBJ1-2	.	few	CASSLAGSLKNYGYTF	TGTGCCAGCAGCTTGGCGGGCAGCTTAAAAAACTATGGCTACACCTTC
TRBV7-9	TRBJ1-1	.	once	CASSSTVLTEAFF	TGTGCCAGCAGCTCGACGGTTTTGACTGAAGCTTTCTTT
TRBV10-3	TRBJ1-4	.	few	CAISESAQQLFF	TGTGCCATCAGTGAGTCAGCCCAGCAACTGTTTTTT
TRBV7-2	TRBJ2-3	TRBD2	.	CASSLASGRALADTQYF	TGTGCCAGCAGCTTAGCTAGCGGGAGGGCTTTAGCAGATACGCAGTATTTT